The T cell receptor (beta chain) described here comes from a study of T cell responses to AZD1222 COVID-19 vaccine. This CDR3 contains 16 residues. Per germline, CDR1 WSHSY and CDR2 SAAADI. The ends were cut back, 5 bases at V and 4 bases at J, with 18 bases in the middle. Study-level results: Females outnumbered males among donors, who were mostly white British; clonal diversity was possibly underestimated.

Details on this clone: The antigen remains undetermined.

Sequenced by immunoSEQ multiplex PCR; TCRdb stores in-frame clones only, minus some. The table shows 60,000 to 90,000 clones, with about 74% occurring only once. The rearrangement joins TRBV10-2 to TRBJ2-1; the D gene is possibly TRBD1 (5 bases). The source is an adult who received the MenACWY meningococcal vaccine as a control. The specimen was peripheral blood, collected 28 days after the second dose of the MenACWY control vaccine. In DNA form, the CDR3 reads TGCGCCAGCAGTCAGGACACCCTTCGCAATTACAATGAGCAGTTCTTC. This encodes CASSQDTLRNYNEQFF.